The 29 T cell receptor beta chains presented below share a single source sample, sequenced in a study of blood T cell repertoires in COVID-19. Using immunoSEQ multiplex PCR, the repertoire was profiled, and TCRdb retains in-frame clones only, with some absent. The table lists about 200,000 clones, roughly nine tenths of them singletons. The sample comprised peripheral blood. All receptors derive from a man aged 25-45 years with acute or convalescent COVID-19.

The CDR3 is CASSLDNSGNTIYF. The CDR3, as DNA: TGTGCCAGCAGTCTGGACAACTCTGGAAACACCATATATTTT. This rearrangement joins TRBV2 to TRBJ1-3; D might be TRBD1 (5 bases). This CDR3 region has 14 residues. The V gene lost 5 bases and the J gene lost 0 bases, with 8 bases spanning the gap. Germline V gene sequence: CDR1 SNHLY, CDR2 FYNNEI.

The chain is built from TRBV10-1 and TRBJ2-3; 9 bases are a match to TRBD2. Germline V gene sequence: CDR1 WNHNN, CDR2 SYGVQD (reference sequence). The CDR3 loop spans 18 amino acids. Trimming took 2 bases from V and 0 from J; bases not matched to a gene: 9. The CDR3 here is CASSEGSSGRGSTDTQYF. CDR3 in DNA: TGCGCCAGCAGTGAGGGTAGTAGCGGGAGAGGGAGCACAGATACGCAGTATTTT.

This clone has a single count. This rearrangement joins TRBV4-1 to TRBJ1-4, with D tentatively TRBD1 (6 bases). Germline CDR1 and CDR2: MGHRA and YSYEKL. The CDR3 has 16 amino acids. Trimming removed 4 bases at V and 5 bases at J, with 17 bases between. The CDR3 nucleotides read TGCGCCAGCAGCCGCTTACGGACAGCCGAAAATGAAAAACTGTTTTTT. It codes for CASSRLRTAENEKLFF.

This sequence joins TRBV4-1 and TRBJ1-1, with D maybe TRBD1 (5 bases). CDR3 size: 16 residues. CDR1 is MGHRA and CDR2 is YSYEKL in the germline V gene. V was cut by 4 bases and J by 10 bases, with 25 bases left in between. CDR3 sequence reads: CASSPETLTDSVGAFF. The CDR3 nucleotides are TGCGCCAGCAGCCCCGAGACCTTGACAGACTCCGTGGGAGCTTTCTTT.

In nucleotides, the CDR3 is TGTGCCAGCAGCCGAGGAGGCCCCTTGAATGAGCAGTTCTTC. This gives the protein CASSRGGPLNEQFF. The chain combines TRBV7-9 with TRBJ2-1; weak D call: TRBD2 (5 bases). The germline gives CDR1 SEHNR, CDR2 FQNEAQ (reference sequence). Trimming shortened V by 5 bases and J by 7 bases, and 15 bases separated the two germline ends. The CDR3 consists of 14 residues.

This clone was recorded only once. The chain has TRBV6-1 and TRBJ1-5; D gene ambiguous. V was shortened by 6 bases and J by 1 base, with 16 bases between the two germline ends. The germline V gene has CDR1 MNHNS and CDR2 SASEGT. The length of the CDR3 is 16 residues. The CDR3 nucleotides read TGTGCCAGCAGAGAAAAGATCAGAGGGAGCAATCAGCCCCAGCATTTT. This sequence encodes CASREKIRGSNQPQHF.

This rearrangement joins TRBV4-1 to TRBJ1-2, with TRBD1 identical over 9 bases. Germline V CDR1 and CDR2: MGHRA, YSYEKL. V lost 6 bases and J lost 3; bases outside the gene matches: 14. CDR3 length: 17 amino acids. The CDR3 is CASRQPGQGRRYYGYTF. CDR3 coding DNA: TGCGCCAGCAGGCAGCCGGGACAGGGTAGGAGATACTATGGCTACACCTTC.

The chain carries TRBV7-8 and TRBJ1-1; D is possibly TRBD1 (5 bases). Germline V CDR1 and CDR2: SGHVS, FQNEAQ. This CDR3 has 16 amino acids. V lost 3 bases to trimming and J lost 1 base, with 15 bases between them. CDR3 residues: CASSFGGVNSNTEAFF. The CDR3 DNA is TGTGCCAGCAGCTTCGGGGGGGTAAACTCGAACACTGAAGCTTTCTTT.

The gene calls are TRBV28 and TRBJ2-3; D is perhaps TRBD2 (6 bases). Trimming pared 6 bases from V and 2 bases from J, leaving 18 bases between. There are 16 residues in the CDR3. In germline, CDR1 is MDHEN, CDR2 SYDVKM. The CDR3 here is CASSRGPIAATDTQYF. Written as DNA, the CDR3 is TGTGCCAGCAGCCGGGGCCCGATAGCGGCCACAGATACGCAGTATTTT.

The gene calls are TRBV30 and TRBJ2-7; TRBD1 matches 7 bases. Germline V lookup: CDR1 GTSNPN, CDR2 SVGIG (reference sequence). This CDR3 is 11 amino acids long. With 5 bases clipped from V and 4 bases from J, the junction kept 2 bases outside the gene matches. CDR3 nucleotides: TGTGCCTGGGGGACAGCTTACGAGCAGTACTTC. Translation: CAWGTAYEQYF.

This chain connects TRBV2 to TRBJ2-7; 7 bases line up with TRBD1. Germline CDR1 is SNHLY and CDR2 is FYNNEI. V lost 1 base, J lost 1 base, and 4 bases stayed unmatched. This CDR3 contains 15 residues. Here the CDR3 reads CASSEGTGLSYEQYF. CDR3 DNA sequence: TGTGCCAGCAGTGAAGGGACAGGACTGTCCTACGAGCAGTACTTC.

A single count supports this clone. V gene TRBV28 combines with J gene TRBJ2-3; TRBD2 matches 7 bases. The CDR3 is made up of 14 amino acids. J gave up 5 bases and V 6 bases, and 8 bases lay outside the gene matches. Germline values: CDR1 MDHEN, CDR2 SYDVKM. The CDR3 nucleotides are TGTGCCAGCAGGGGTAGCGGGTCCGTAGATACGCAGTATTTT. Its translation: CASRGSGSVDTQYF.

This clone was recorded only once. V gene TRBV9 combines with J gene TRBJ2-1; no reliable D call. The ends were cut back, 4 bases at V and 2 bases at J, with 10 bases in the middle. The CDR3 sequence is 14 residues long. The V gene's germline CDR1 is SGDLS and CDR2 YYNGEE. The CDR3 DNA is TGTGCCAGCAGCCCAACGGTGACCTACAATGAGCAGTTCTTC. Residues: CASSPTVTYNEQFF.

The chain is built from TRBV10-2 and TRBJ2-5; D may be TRBD2 (5 bases). Looked up from germline, CDR1 is WSHSY and CDR2 is SAAADI. The CDR3 is made up of 11 amino acids. V shed 7 bases and J shed 4 bases, with 7 bases lying between them. The CDR3 nucleotides read TGCGCCAGCACCGCGGGAGAGACCCAGTACTTC. Residues: CASTAGETQYF.

This clone appeared a single time. The chain joins TRBV7-2 to TRBJ2-7; the match to TRBD1 covers 8 bases. The CDR3 is 14 residues long. CDR1 SGHTA and CDR2 FQGNSA come from the germline V gene. V lost 5 bases to trimming and J lost 9 bases; unmatched junction nucleotides: 12. The CDR3 region is CASSHGTGLRGQYF. The CDR3 bases are TGTGCCAGCAGCCATGGGACAGGCCTACGAGGGCAGTACTTC.

J is TRBJ1-3 and V is TRBV9; D unclear. Trimming shortened V by 4 bases and J by 0 bases, and 11 bases separated the two germline ends. Per germline, CDR1 SGDLS and CDR2 YYNGEE. The CDR3 covers 15 residues. The CDR3 reads CASSSRAISGNTIYF. The CDR3 DNA sequence: TGTGCCAGCAGCTCGCGGGCCATCTCTGGAAACACCATATATTTT.

The J gene is TRBJ1-4, the V gene TRBV3-1 (or the pseudogene TRBV3-2); D remains ambiguous. V lost 4 bases and J 1 base, leaving 13 bases between the germline ends. CDR1 and CDR2 from the germline V gene are LGHDT and YNNKEL (reference sequence). This CDR3 has 16 amino acids. The CDR3 nucleotides read TGTGCCAGCAGCCCCAAACGCAGCGTAACTAATGAAAAACTGTTTTTT. This encodes CASSPKRSVTNEKLFF.

The CDR3 bases are TGTGCTAGTGGTTATCACAGGGACAATGAGCAGTTCTTC. Amino acids: CASGYHRDNEQFF. The chain joins TRBV12-5 to TRBJ2-1, with a tentative D call TRBD1 (6 bases). Germline loops: CDR1 LGHNT, CDR2 FRNRAP. The V end lost 4 bases, the J end lost 5 bases, and 9 bases lay between the germline ends. The CDR3 is 13 amino acids. The complete variable domain, with remaining parts taken from reference TRBV12-5 and TRBJ2-1, reads DARVTQTPRHKVTEMGQEVTMRCQPILGHNTVFWYRQTMMQGLELLAYFRNRAPLDDSGMPKDRFSAEMPDATLATLKIQPSEPRDSAVYFCASGYHRDNEQFFGPGTRLTVL.

This chain links TRBV5-1 with TRBJ2-5, with D maybe TRBD2 (6 bases). This CDR3 has 14 residues. Per the germline V gene, CDR1 is SGHRS and CDR2 is YFSETQ. Trimming removed 0 bases at V and 6 bases at J, with 12 bases between. The CDR3 region is CASSLAGGRQTQYF. DNA of the CDR3: TGCGCCAGCAGCTTGGCCGGAGGGAGGCAGACCCAGTACTTC.

The chain couples TRBV18 to TRBJ2-5; 8 nucleotides line up with TRBD1. CDR3 length: 15 residues. V shed 3 bases, J shed 3 bases, and the junction held 6 bases outside the gene matches. Looked up from germline, CDR1 is KGHSH and CDR2 is LQKENI. The CDR3 reads CASSPRTGSEETQYF. The CDR3, as DNA: TGTGCCAGCTCACCCCGGACAGGGAGCGAAGAGACCCAGTACTTC.

This clone was detected once. This sequence joins TRBV28 and TRBJ2-3; D might be TRBD1 (5 bases). CDR1 and CDR2 from the germline V gene are MDHEN and SYDVKM. The V end was cut by 3 bases, the J end by 3 bases, with 16 bases between. The CDR3 contains 16 residues. CDR3 sequence reads: CASSLIGPGLTDTQYF. The CDR3, as DNA: TGTGCCAGCAGTTTGATCGGCCCAGGGCTAACAGATACGCAGTATTTT.

The chain employs TRBV5-1 and TRBJ2-7; 9 bases map to TRBD1. V shed 0 bases, J shed 4 bases, and the junction held 11 bases outside the gene matches. Germline CDR1 SGHRS, CDR2 YFSETQ. The CDR3 contains 17 residues. CDR3 amino acids: CASSLAMPGQGGYEQYF. The CDR3 region has the DNA TGCGCCAGCAGCTTGGCCATGCCGGGACAGGGAGGATACGAGCAGTACTTC.

Details on this clone: Distinct nucleotide sequences in the sample also encode this CDR3. This rearrangement joins TRBV6-5 to TRBJ2-7; no reliable D call. V was clipped by 0 bases and J by 0 bases, with 6 bases between them. The germline V gene encodes CDR1 MNHEY and CDR2 SVGAGI. This CDR3 comprises 14 residues. In DNA, the CDR3 is TGTGCCAGCAGTTACTCGAGAAGCTCCTACGAGCAGTACTTC. The encoded protein is CASSYSRSSYEQYF.

This clone was seen once. The chain has TRBV7-9 and TRBJ2-7; weak D call: TRBD2 (5 bases). The V gene lost 4 bases and the J gene lost 2 bases, with 21 bases spanning the gap. In germline, CDR1 is SEHNR, CDR2 FQNEAQ (reference sequence). The CDR3 covers 17 residues. The DNA for the CDR3 is TGTGCCAGCAGCTCCGGGAACTCCGCTCTCCGACCCTACGAGCAGTACTTC. Encoded protein: CASSSGNSALRPYEQYF.

This chain connects TRBV9 to TRBJ2-3; 15 nucleotides match TRBD2. The CDR3 has 16 amino acids. V trimming: 3 bases; J trimming: 5 bases; junction bases outside the gene matches: 4. The V gene's germline CDR1 is SGDLS and CDR2 YYNGEE. The CDR3 DNA reads TGTGCCAGCAGCGGGACTAGCGGGGGGGTGATAGATACGCAGTATTTT. Its translation is CASSGTSGGVIDTQYF.

V gene TRBV28 combines with J gene TRBJ1-5; weak D call: TRBD1 (5 bases). CDR3 size: 12 residues. Trimming removed 8 bases from V and 5 bases from J, with 10 bases in between. The germline V gene encodes CDR1 MDHEN and CDR2 SYDVKM. CDR3 residues: CASGGGYQPQHF. The CDR3 nucleotides read TGTGCCAGCGGGGGGGGGTATCAGCCCCAGCATTTT.

The CDR3 bases are TGCGCCAGCAGCTTGGGTACAGGGGTCAATTCACCCCTCCACTTT. It is translated as CASSLGTGVNSPLHF. The gene calls are TRBV5-1 and TRBJ1-6; 7 positions match TRBD1. Germline assignment: CDR1 SGHRS and CDR2 YFSETQ. The V segment lost 0 bases and the J segment 7 bases; nucleotides outside the gene matches: 4. This CDR3 comprises 15 residues.

J is TRBJ2-4 and V is TRBV12-3 or TRBV12-4, with D perhaps TRBD1 (6 bases). Trimming left V 3 bases short and J 7 bases short, with 7 bases between. The CDR3 length is 12 residues. The CDR3 protein is CASSLRGNIQYF. CDR3 nucleotide sequence: TGTGCCAGCAGTTTGAGGGGGAACATTCAGTACTTC.

This sequence joins TRBV12-3 or TRBV12-4 and TRBJ1-2; 9 bases match TRBD1. The CDR3 loop spans 12 amino acids. V lost 6 bases and J lost 8; bases outside the gene matches: 4. In DNA, the CDR3 is TGTGCCAGCAGCCAGACAGGGGGAGGCTACACCTTC. It encodes CASSQTGGGYTF.